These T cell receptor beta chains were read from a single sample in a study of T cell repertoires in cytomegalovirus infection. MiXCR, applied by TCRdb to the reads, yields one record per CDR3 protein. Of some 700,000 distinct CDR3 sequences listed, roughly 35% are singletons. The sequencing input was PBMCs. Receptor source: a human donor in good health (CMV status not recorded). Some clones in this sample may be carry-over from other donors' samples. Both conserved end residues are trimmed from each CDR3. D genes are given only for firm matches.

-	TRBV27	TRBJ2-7	ASRSVQGNVYEQY
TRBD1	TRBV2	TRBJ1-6	ASKGTGNNSPLH
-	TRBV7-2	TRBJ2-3	ASSLAGFSTDTQY
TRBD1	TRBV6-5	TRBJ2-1	ASRPSRQGTSKISYNEQF
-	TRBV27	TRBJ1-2	ASSPGPIYGYT
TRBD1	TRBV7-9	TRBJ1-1	ASSLVPGTGRVRTEAF
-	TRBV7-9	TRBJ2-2	ASSTRGRSGELF
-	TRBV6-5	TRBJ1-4	ASSYGGKLF
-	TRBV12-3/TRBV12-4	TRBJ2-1	ASGLTGPEEQF
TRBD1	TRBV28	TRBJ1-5	ASSLYGGQGFGQPQH
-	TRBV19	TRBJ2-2	ASSYKPGAGTGELF
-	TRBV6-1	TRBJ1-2	ASSYKGRLYGYT
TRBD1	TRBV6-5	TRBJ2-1	ASSLTGTGARGEQF
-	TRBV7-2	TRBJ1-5	ASSLERLQPQH
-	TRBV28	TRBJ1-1	ASSVRETEAF
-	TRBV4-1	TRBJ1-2	ASSQLFGHTNYGYT
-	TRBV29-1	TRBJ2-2	SVMRANTGELF
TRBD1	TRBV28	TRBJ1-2	ASSFRDRGNYVYT
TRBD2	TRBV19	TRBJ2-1	ASSIGGGAGVYNEQF
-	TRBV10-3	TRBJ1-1	AISEGGSGGGYTEAF
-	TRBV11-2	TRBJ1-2	ASSLEASLIYGYT
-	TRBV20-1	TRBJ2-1	SARVAGLWNEQF
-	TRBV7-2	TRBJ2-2	ASSFAYTGELF
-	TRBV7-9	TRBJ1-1	ASSLEGNRVDTEAL
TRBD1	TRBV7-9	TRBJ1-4	ASSPGTVPPNEKLF
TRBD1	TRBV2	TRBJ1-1	ASRGTDRAGEAF
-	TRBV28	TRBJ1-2	ASSFWVNNYGYT
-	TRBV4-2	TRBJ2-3	ASSQGKGALTSSRQY
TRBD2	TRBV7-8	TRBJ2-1	ASVPGTSGFHEQF
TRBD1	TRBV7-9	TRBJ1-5	ASSHDRATNQPQH
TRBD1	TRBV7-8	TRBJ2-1	ASSLARDRATF
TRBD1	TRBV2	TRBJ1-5	ASREDRGNQPQH
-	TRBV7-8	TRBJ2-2	ASSLAGHLNTGELF
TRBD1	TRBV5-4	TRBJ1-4	ASSELGTGRNEKLF
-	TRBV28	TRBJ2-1	ASSLPLPNEQF
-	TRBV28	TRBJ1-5	ASSFRSAGFNGNQPQH
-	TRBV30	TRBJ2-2	AWRGKTGELF
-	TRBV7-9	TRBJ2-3	ASSFELPTDTQY
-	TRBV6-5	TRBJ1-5	ASSYSIRGQPQH
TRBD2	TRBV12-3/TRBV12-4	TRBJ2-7	ASTPRGGYEQY
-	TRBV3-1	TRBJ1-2	ASSQDRGIVCYT
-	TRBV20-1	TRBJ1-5	SAKEGYSNQPQH
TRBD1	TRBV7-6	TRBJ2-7	ASSPRQGHEQY
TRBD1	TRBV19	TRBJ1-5	ASTLGTGGESNQPQH
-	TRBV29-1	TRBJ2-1	SVLGQPYHEQF
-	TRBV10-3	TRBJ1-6	AISDTTRTVTSYNSPLH
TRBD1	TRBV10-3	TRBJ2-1	AISMQGADNEQF
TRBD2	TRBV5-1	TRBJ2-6	ASSTNPLARGANVLT
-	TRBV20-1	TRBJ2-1	SARADEQF
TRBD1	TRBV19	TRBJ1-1	ASSNTGGTEAF
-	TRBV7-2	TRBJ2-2	ASIWGRTSTGELF
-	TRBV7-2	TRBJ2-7	ASRSDTTEQY
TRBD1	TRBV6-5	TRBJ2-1	ASSKMRSDRGRHEQF
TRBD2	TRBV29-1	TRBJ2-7	SVEGMRLAGGREQY
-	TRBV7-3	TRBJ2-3	ASSARPSSSTDTQY
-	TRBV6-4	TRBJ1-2	ASSSQPGPNYGYT
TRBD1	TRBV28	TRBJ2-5	ATRQGETQY
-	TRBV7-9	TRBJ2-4	ASSEGVEAKNIQY
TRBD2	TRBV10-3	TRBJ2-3	AISEGRGVNTDTQY
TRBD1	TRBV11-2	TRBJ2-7	ASSLEFGTGDNEQY